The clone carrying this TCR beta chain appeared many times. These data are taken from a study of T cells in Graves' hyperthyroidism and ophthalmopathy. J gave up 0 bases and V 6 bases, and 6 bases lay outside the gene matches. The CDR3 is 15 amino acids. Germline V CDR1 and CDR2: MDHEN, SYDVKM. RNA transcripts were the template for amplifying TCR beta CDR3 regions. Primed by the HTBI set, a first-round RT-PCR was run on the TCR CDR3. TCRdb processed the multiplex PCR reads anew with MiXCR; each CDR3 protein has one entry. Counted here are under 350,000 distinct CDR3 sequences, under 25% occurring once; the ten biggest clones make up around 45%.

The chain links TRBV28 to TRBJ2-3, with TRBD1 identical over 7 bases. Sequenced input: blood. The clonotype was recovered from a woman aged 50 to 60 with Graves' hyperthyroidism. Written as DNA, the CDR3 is TGTGCCAGCAGACTTACGGGACAGAGCACAGATACGCAGTATTTT. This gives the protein CASRLTGQSTDTQYF.